One and the same sample provided the 4 T cell receptor beta chains below, sequenced in a study of blood T cells in healthy people across ages. Through a sample-barcoded 5' primer and a J-beta primer mix, a second PCR was run for 7 to 11 cycles. One entry per CDR3 protein, called by TCRdb with MiXCR from the 5' RACE reads. The repertoire holds a few hundred thousand distinct CDR3 sequences, with roughly half as singletons. Specimen: blood. The source of these receptors is a man aged 55-75 years in good health.

The rearrangement uses TRBV5-1 and TRBJ1-1, with D possibly TRBD1 on 5 matching bases. This CDR3 region has 16 residues. V was trimmed by 0 bases and J by 0 bases, leaving 12 bases between them. CDR1 and CDR2 (germline): SGHRS, YFSETQ. CDR3 residues: CASSLGGSSLNTEAFF. The CDR3 DNA sequence: TGCGCCAGCAGCTTGGGGGGCAGCTCTTTGAACACTGAAGCTTTCTTT.

This chain connects TRBV6-2 or TRBV6-3 to TRBJ1-6; no reliable D call. V was shortened by 7 bases and J by 5 bases, with 15 bases between the two germline ends. CDR3 length: 15 residues. Germline assignment: CDR1 MNHEY and CDR2 SVGEGT. CDR3 sequence reads: CASTTTEVNNSPLHF. CDR3 in DNA: TGTGCCAGCACAACCACAGAGGTGAATAATTCACCCCTCCACTTT.

This clonotype was detected once. The chain employs TRBV10-3 and TRBJ2-7; 9 bases fit TRBD2. The closer fit of TRBJ2-1 to the DNA end suggests the J call may be wrong. Per germline, CDR1 ENHRY and CDR2 SYGVKD. CDR3 length equals 15 residues. The CDR3 DNA reads as TGTGCCATCAGTGAGCGCGGGGGGGCCGTGGGTGAGCAGTTCTTC. Its protein product is CAISERGGAVGEQFF.

The gene calls are TRBV27 and TRBJ2-7, with unresolved D. This CDR3 has 12 amino acids. Per the germline V gene, CDR1 is MNHEY and CDR2 is SMNVEV (reference sequence). The V gene lost 6 bases and the J gene lost 5 bases, with 11 bases spanning the gap. CDR3 bases: TGTGCCAGCAGCCGCCGTTTGGACGAGCAGTACTTC. Protein sequence: CASSRRLDEQYF.